This paragraph reports one T cell receptor beta chain. This clone was observed a single time. This receptor's antigen is unknown. Base qualities are not recorded, but no much larger clone differs from it by a single base. Whole blood was collected in K2EDTA tubes by collaborating institutions according to the institutions' own protocols. Collaborator samples were shipped for TCRbeta analysis as frozen whole blood, isolated PBMCs, or DNA extracted from either sample type. The sample is drawn from a study of blood T cell repertoires in COVID-19 (dated by TCRdb to about 2020). A note on the overall study: The collaborator samples originated in the United States, Italy and Spain and spanned the acute and convalescent phases of COVID-19. The material from the prospective study consisted of cDNA or gDNA derived from T cells, B-cell-depleted T cells, or PBMCs. Subjects who had been exposed to COVID-19, were actively infected with it, or had recovered from it provided the deeply sampled blood TCRbeta repertoires that made up the dataset. The repertoires were released in a freely available public database intended as a resource for research on the immune response to SARS-CoV-2. The samples were drawn from two sources: the first 160 participants of the ongoing ImmuneRACE study, and fewer than 1,500 subjects contributed by 6 global collaborators. Nearly every sample came with metadata listing a de-identified subject ID, COVID-19 status, age in years and sex. Where HLA class I and class II types were available, the types were taken from metadata supplied by the sample provider, not from assay-based typing. What the authors observed across the whole study: How much clinical and demographic metadata was included differed by source and by participant, and the metadata was provided uncurated.

Its CDR3 holds 15 amino acids, cysteine through phenylalanine. The retained sequence is limited to the CDR3, 45 bases, with the frame set at the first base. Via the germline V gene, CDR1 is MGHRA and CDR2 YSYEKL. The germline V end is reduced by 5 bases and the J end by 3 bases; junction bases left unmatched: 9. TCRbeta CDR3 regions were amplified from genomic DNA using the immunoSEQ Assay, a bias-controlled multiplex PCR. As for how the authors treated the data: The number of nucleated cells in each sample was estimated by amplification of reference gene primers within the assay. Sequence reads were collapsed and filtered to measure the absolute abundance of every unique TCRbeta CDR3 rearrangement. For each sample, productive Simpson clonality was calculated as the square root of Simpson's diversity index across productive rearrangements. TCRdb stores this immuneACCESS table with in-frame sequences only. Part of the clones is absent; in the studies checked, under half of the shortfall reflects unresolved V genes, and no reason is known for the rest. For V, J and clone size, that table is used; D and trimming come from the DNA. The table for this sample lists 88,000 or so clones; over 70% of them were counted only once. Of the sample, 4.4% falls within the top ten clones.

This TCR was sampled from a man between 60 and 75 years old with acute or convalescent COVID-19. The V and J segments used are TRBV4-1 and TRBJ2-7; TRBD2 fits 8 bases in the junction. The sample comprised peripheral blood. For the CDR3, the sequence is CASSNPRGGVYEQYF. The DNA sequence follows: TGCGCCAGCAGCAACCCTCGGGGGGGGGTCTACGAGCAGTACTTC.